The sequence of this T cell receptor (beta chain) was determined in a study of CD8+CD57+ T cells in acquired aplastic anemia. The CDR3 runs 16 residues. The ends lost 3 bases at V and 4 bases at J; junction bases unmatched: 8. Germline assignment: CDR1 ENHRY and CDR2 SYGVKD. TCR beta VDJ and CDR3 were profiled, and genomic DNA was the template. MiXCR was run by TCRdb on the reads, yielding one entry per CDR3 protein. The sample carries 310,000 or so distinct CDR3 sequences, about 50% recorded once. An expansion of CD8+CD57+ cells by flow cytometry had been shown in patients chosen for sequencing. Many counts were recorded for this clonotype.

This TCR was sampled from a human donor with aplastic anemia. The specimen sequenced was sorted CD4+, CD8+, or CD8+CD57+ T cells (not recorded which) from PBMCs. The V and J genes are TRBV10-3 and TRBJ2-2; 7 bases agree with TRBD1. The CDR3 DNA follows: TGTGCCATCAGTGACCTGGGACAGCCTGTCACCGGGGAGCTGTTTTTT. Its protein is CAISDLGQPVTGELFF.